The T cell receptor beta chain described here comes from a study of monozygotic twins with cystic fibrosis. Across the whole study: Around 3 micrograms of fragmented DNA underwent around 16 PCR cycles for library preparation. Points from the study as a whole: Shared CDR3 numbers were not associated with age, concordance or severity. Clonality was generally low (median around 0.01), higher in the most severe patients. In 13 of 16 pairs, V gene usage was closest to the co-twin's.

This clone occurred once. As yet, its antigen is unknown. The ends were cut back, 6 bases at V and 0 bases at J, with 10 bases in the middle. The CDR3 length is 14 residues. CDR1 SGHTA and CDR2 FQGTGA come from the germline V gene. Repertoires were generated with immunoSEQ multiplex PCR, while TCRdb's copy carries only in-frame clones and drops some. The sample yields 30,000 to 35,000 clones, roughly 96% seen once. Sequenced input: blood. The TCR was taken from a girl aged 2-9 years with cystic fibrosis. This chain uses TRBV7-3 with TRBJ2-3, with D uncertain. As DNA, the CDR3 is TGTGCCAGCAGTCCAGGTGGTAGCACAGATACGCAGTATTTT. The encoded protein is CASSPGGSTDTQYF.